The sequence of this TCR beta chain was determined in a study of blood T cell repertoires in COVID-19. Overall study context: Acute and convalescent COVID-19 specimens originated in the United States, Italy and Spain.

Participants were aged roughly 18 to 100 years from around 24 US areas. Before being deemed recovered, Cohort 3 donors had two negative PCRs, clearance, or symptom resolution. This clone was observed a handful of times. The CDR3 runs 15 residues. V lost 9 bases, J lost 8 bases, and 15 bases stayed unmatched. Per germline, CDR1 MNHEY and CDR2 SMNVEV (reference sequence). Only in-frame clones appear in the TCRdb table, and some are missing; sequencing was by immunoSEQ multiplex PCR. The data hold around 430,000 clones, with 87% observed a single time. This chain joins TRBV27 and TRBJ2-2; 7 bases line up with TRBD2. The TCR sequence derives from a woman in her fifties or sixties who had recovered from COVID-19. Sequencing used PBMCs or T cells enriched from blood (not recorded which). The CDR3 loop reads CASPPGLPSGGELFF. Here the CDR3 DNA reads TGTGCCAGTCCCCCGGGACTACCTTCTGGGGGGGAGCTGTTTTTT.